This TCR beta chain was captured in a study of T-cell reconstitution after alpha-beta-depleted transplantation in children. Unique molecular identifiers were used to barcode this TCRbeta library. In TCRdb, the PCR reads were re-called with MiXCR into one record per CDR3 protein. The sample contains about 240,000 distinct CDR3 sequences, roughly 23% of which appear only once. In this sample, this clonotype turned up a few times. Germline-derived CDR1 and CDR2 are MDHEN and SYDVKM. Trimming left V 4 bases short and J 1 base short, with 14 bases between. This CDR3 is 15 amino acids long. The V gene is TRBV28, the J gene TRBJ2-7, with a weak D call TRBD1 (5 bases). The sequence came from a girl aged 2 to 9 with Fanconi anemia, due to receive a stem cell transplant. The specimen comprised PBMCs, sampled before TCRalphabeta/CD19-depleted stem cell transplant. Here the CDR3 DNA reads TGTGCCAGCAGTTCAGGAGACAGTTTATCCTACGAGCAGTACTTC. Its protein product is CASSSGDSLSYEQYF.